The 26 T cell receptor beta chains presented below share a single source sample, sequenced in a study of blood T cell repertoires in COVID-19. Measured with immunoSEQ multiplex PCR; TCRdb has only the in-frame clones, and not every one. Found here are about 260,000 clones, around 84% of them singletons; the top ten hold roughly 4.9%. Specimen: peripheral blood. The receptor set was obtained from a woman aged 55-70 years with COVID-19, enrolled during active disease.

V gene TRBV7-9 combines with J gene TRBJ2-2, with TRBD1 matching over 7 bases. The trim removed 5 bases at V and 5 bases at J, leaving 8 bases unmatched. Germline CDR1 and CDR2: SEHNR and FQNEAQ (reference sequence). The CDR3 extends over 15 amino acids. The CDR3 DNA sequence: TGTGCCAGCAGCAGGGGGCAGGTTCAAACCGGGGAGCTGTTTTTT. Amino acid sequence: CASSRGQVQTGELFF.

V gene TRBV12-1 combines with J gene TRBJ2-6; TRBD1 reflects the table's D call only, with no check against the DNA. TRBV12-1 is recorded as a pseudogene. The CDR3 is 17 amino acids. The CDR3 DNA is TGTGCCAGCAGCCGCCCAAGGGACAGCTCTGGGGCCAACGTCCTGACTTTC. Translated, it gives CASSRPRDSSGANVLTF.

The chain carries TRBV5-1 and TRBJ2-3; D perhaps matches TRBD2 (6 bases). Trimming took 5 bases from V and 4 from J, leaving 14 bases between them. Germline CDR1 is SGHRS and CDR2 is YFSETQ. CDR3 length: 14 amino acids. CDR3 region: CASSGVGSADTQYF. CDR3 DNA sequence: TGCGCCAGCAGTGGGGTCGGGAGTGCAGATACGCAGTATTTT.

Concerning this clone: The same CDR3 arises from other DNA sequences in this sample as well. The chain employs TRBV9 and TRBJ2-3; 10 bases match TRBD2. Trimming removed 3 bases from V and 3 bases from J; junction bases left unmatched: 4. Germline V gene lookup returns CDR1 SGDLS and CDR2 YYNGEE. The CDR3 runs to 15 residues. As DNA, the CDR3 is TGTGCCAGCAGCGCACTAGCGGGGTCAACAGATACGCAGTATTTT. Amino acids: CASSALAGSTDTQYF.

CDR3 coding DNA: TGTGCCAGCATTCCCGCGGGAGTGGATACGCAGTATTTT. Translating it yields CASIPAGVDTQYF. The V call is TRBV6-6, the J call TRBJ2-3; 7 bases map to TRBD2. The CDR3 contains 13 residues. Germline CDR1 MNHNY, CDR2 SVGAGI (reference sequence). J lost 6 bases, V lost 7 bases, and 7 bases had no gene match.

The chain is built from TRBV7-2 and TRBJ2-7; no reliable D call. Germline V gives CDR1 SGHTA, CDR2 FQGNSA. CDR3 size: 14 residues. V gave up 3 bases and J gave up 0 bases, with 9 bases separating them. In DNA, the CDR3 is TGTGCCAGCAGCTTTTTAGTAATCTCCTACGAGCAGTACTTC. Translation gives CASSFLVISYEQYF.

This clone was observed a handful of times. The J gene is TRBJ2-5, the V gene TRBV7-9; TRBD1 aligns across 7 bases. With V trimmed by 2 bases and J by 5 bases, 8 bases remained unmatched. The CDR3 length is 15 residues. Looked up from germline, CDR1 is SEHNR and CDR2 is FQNEAQ (reference sequence). CDR3 in amino acids: CASSLPGTGVETQYF. CDR3 bases: TGTGCCAGCAGCTTACCTGGTACAGGGGTGGAGACCCAGTACTTC. The full variable domain, its missing parts supplied by reference TRBV7-9 and TRBJ2-5, is DTGVSQNPRHKITKRGQNVTFRCDPISEHNRLYWYRQTLGQGPEFLTYFQNEAQLEKSRLLSDRFSAERPKGSFSTLEIQRTEQGDSAMYLCASSLPGTGVETQYFGPGTRLLVL.

The genes are TRBV6-1 and TRBJ2-1; possibly TRBD2 for D (6 bases). CDR1 is MNHNS and CDR2 is SASEGT in the germline V gene. Trimming shortened V by 2 bases and J by 4 bases, and 12 bases separated the two germline ends. This CDR3 contains 15 residues. The CDR3 DNA is TGTGCCAGCAGTGAAATTAGCGGACTATACAATGAGCAGTTCTTC. It is translated as CASSEISGLYNEQFF.

The gene calls are TRBV11-2 and TRBJ1-2; TRBD1 matches 9 bases. Germline CDR1 is SGHAT and CDR2 is FQNNGV. This CDR3 has 15 amino acids. The junction had 8 bases not matched to a gene; V was cut back by 4 bases and J by 5 bases. In DNA form, the CDR3 reads TGTGCCAGCAGCTCCAACAGGGGGCGCGGGTATGGCTACACCTTC. Amino acid sequence: CASSSNRGRGYGYTF.

This clone has more than one count but fewer than ten. This chain links TRBV6-1 with TRBJ1-5, with 9 bases matching TRBD1. In germline, CDR1 is MNHNS, CDR2 SASEGT. The CDR3 length is 17 residues. V shed 4 bases and J 1 base; nucleotides not matched to a gene: 8. This CDR3 is CASSVPGQGMSNQPQHF. DNA for the CDR3: TGTGCCAGCAGTGTCCCGGGACAGGGTATGAGCAATCAGCCCCAGCATTTT.

The CDR3 nucleotides read TGTGCCAGCACCGGGGGTACTGAAGCTTTCTTT. Translation gives CASTGGTEAFF. The gene calls are TRBV28 and TRBJ1-1, with D tentatively TRBD1 (5 bases). Germline-derived CDR1 and CDR2 are MDHEN and SYDVKM. The CDR3 length is 11 residues. V was pared by 7 bases and J by 5 bases, with 8 bases between.

The chain has TRBV10-2 and TRBJ1-1; D possibly corresponds to TRBD1 (6 bases). With 4 bases removed from V and 4 bases from J, the gap between germline ends came to 10 bases. Germline lookup yields CDR1 WSHSY and CDR2 SAAADI. This CDR3 is built from 13 residues. The CDR3 nucleotides are TGCGCCAGCAGTGCAGGGGACCCCACTGAAGCTTTCTTT. Protein product: CASSAGDPTEAFF.

The chain employs TRBV10-3 and TRBJ1-1, with D perhaps matching TRBD1 (5 bases). This CDR3 spans 14 amino acids. V was shortened by 1 base and J by 1 base, with 7 bases between the two germline ends. CDR1 is ENHRY and CDR2 is SYGVKD in the germline V gene. The CDR3 nucleotides read TGTGCCATCAGTGAGTGGGGCGGGAACACTGAAGCTTTCTTT. Residues: CAISEWGGNTEAFF.

The chain has TRBV29-1 and TRBJ1-2, with a possible D match to TRBD1 (5 bases). The germline V gene encodes CDR1 SQVTM and CDR2 ANQGSEA. V shed 4 bases and J shed 8 bases, with 20 bases lying between them. This CDR3 has 14 amino acids. CDR3 region: CSVVTGGGARGYTF. The DNA for the CDR3 is TGCAGCGTTGTAACGGGTGGAGGGGCTCGAGGCTACACCTTC.

This rearrangement joins TRBV19 to TRBJ1-6, with 7 bases identical to TRBD1. The CDR3 totals 15 residues. The germline gives CDR1 LNHDA, CDR2 SQIVND (reference sequence). J gave up 7 bases and V 5 bases, and 8 bases lay outside the gene matches. CDR3 nucleotide sequence: TGTGCCAGTAGTTCTGGGGACAGAGCGAATTCACCCCTCCACTTT. Encoded protein: CASSSGDRANSPLHF.

The chain uses TRBV19 and TRBJ1-3, with D perhaps matching TRBD1 (5 bases). With 7 bases removed from V and 1 base from J, the gap between germline ends came to 14 bases. Germline CDR1 and CDR2: LNHDA and SQIVND (reference sequence). The CDR3 contains 15 residues. DNA for the CDR3: TGTGCCAGTACCGCGGGACGGCTGTCTGGAAACACCATATATTTT. Protein sequence: CASTAGRLSGNTIYF.

For this clone: The sample holds other DNA sequences that translate to the same CDR3. The chain employs TRBV18 and TRBJ2-5; D is perhaps TRBD1 (5 bases). The V gene lost 2 bases and the J gene lost 5 bases, with 9 bases spanning the gap. The CDR3 has 13 residues. Germline V lookup: CDR1 KGHSH, CDR2 LQKENI. CDR3 sequence (DNA): TGTGCCAGCTCACCAGGCAGGGCTGAGACCCAGTACTTC. This codes for CASSPGRAETQYF.

This clone showed up just once. This chain uses TRBV7-2 with TRBJ1-4; D is unclear. This CDR3 is built from 17 residues. The germline V gene has CDR1 SGHTA and CDR2 FQGNSA. The germline V and J ends were trimmed by 5 bases and 7 bases, with 23 bases remaining between them. CDR3 DNA sequence: TGTGCCAGCAGCCTTGAGGCCCCGGGATCAATGGGTGAAAAACTGTTTTTT. Translating gives CASSLEAPGSMGEKLFF.

V gene TRBV27 combines with J gene TRBJ1-1; D is possibly TRBD1 (5 bases). The germline CDR1 and CDR2 sequences are MNHEY and SMNVEV (reference sequence). The V gene lost 5 bases and the J gene lost 1 base, with 11 bases spanning the gap. The CDR3 has 14 amino acids. The DNA for the CDR3 is TGTGCCAGCAGTATTTTAGGACAGAACACTGAAGCTTTCTTT. This translates into CASSILGQNTEAFF.

The J gene is TRBJ2-3, the V gene TRBV5-1; 7 bases agree with TRBD2. The CDR3 has 16 residues. Losses at the gene ends were 4 bases for V and 5 bases for J; bases not matched to a gene: 13. Germline V CDR1 and CDR2: SGHRS, YFSETQ. CDR3 in amino acids: CASSPWTSVVVDTQYF. The CDR3, as DNA: TGCGCCAGCAGCCCATGGACTAGTGTGGTAGTAGATACGCAGTATTTT.

A single count supports this clone. This sequence joins TRBV30 and TRBJ1-5; the D is unclear. Trimming cost V 2 bases and J 3 bases, with 8 bases left between them. The CDR3 loop spans 13 amino acids. Germline V gene sequence: CDR1 GTSNPN, CDR2 SVGIG (reference sequence). Here the CDR3 reads CAWSFSANQPQHF. In nucleotides, the CDR3 is TGTGCCTGGAGTTTCAGCGCCAATCAGCCCCAGCATTTT.

The CDR3 sequence is CASSLGKVGTGGGQPQHF. The CDR3 DNA is TGTGCCAGCAGTTTAGGTAAAGTAGGGACAGGGGGCGGACAGCCCCAGCATTTT. The V call is TRBV28, the J call TRBJ1-5; TRBD1 aligns across 12 bases. V shed 2 bases, J shed 7 bases, and the junction held 12 bases outside the gene matches. CDR1 MDHEN and CDR2 SYDVKM come from the germline V gene. The CDR3 runs 18 residues. Full variable domain (remainder filled in from reference TRBV28 and TRBJ1-5): DVKVTQSSRYLVKRTGEKVFLECVQDMDHENMFWYRQDPGLGLRLIYFSYDVKMKEKGDIPEGYSVSREKKERFSLILESASTNQTSMYLCASSLGKVGTGGGQPQHFGDGTRLSIL.

This clone came up once. This sequence joins TRBV7-9 and TRBJ2-1, with D unresolved. V was cut by 2 bases and J by 9 bases, with 8 bases left in between. The CDR3 totals 12 residues. Germline values: CDR1 SEHNR, CDR2 FQNEAQ (reference sequence). CDR3 residues: CASSLSVPEQFF. The CDR3 region has the DNA TGTGCCAGCAGCTTAAGCGTTCCTGAGCAGTTCTTC.

This clone showed up just a few times. The chain couples TRBV5-6 to TRBJ2-7; D is undetermined. Germline V gives CDR1 SGHDT, CDR2 YYEEEE. The ends were cut back, 3 bases at V and 4 bases at J, with 11 bases in the middle. The CDR3 is 13 residues long. This CDR3 reads CASSYRDTYEQYF. The CDR3 region has the DNA TGTGCCAGCAGCTATCGAGATACGTACGAGCAGTACTTC.

The sample holds a few counts of this clone. This chain joins TRBV5-8 and TRBJ2-2; D not resolved. Germline V CDR1 and CDR2: SGHTS, YDEGEE. The CDR3 loop spans 14 amino acids. The V end lost 6 bases, the J end lost 5 bases, and 14 bases lay between the germline ends. The CDR3 DNA reads TGTGCCAGCACTCGCCTGGCCGGGACCGGGGAGCTGTTTTTT. Its translation is CASTRLAGTGELFF.

The rearrangement joins TRBV6-6 to TRBJ2-1; 10 bases match TRBD2. Germline V gene data show CDR1 as MNHNY and CDR2 as SVGAGI (reference sequence). CDR3 length: 16 residues. V dropped 4 bases and J dropped 3; count of bases not matched to a gene: 6. The CDR3 DNA follows: TGTGCCAGCAGTTCCCGGACTAGCGGACGCTACAATGAGCAGTTCTTC. This sequence encodes CASSSRTSGRYNEQFF.